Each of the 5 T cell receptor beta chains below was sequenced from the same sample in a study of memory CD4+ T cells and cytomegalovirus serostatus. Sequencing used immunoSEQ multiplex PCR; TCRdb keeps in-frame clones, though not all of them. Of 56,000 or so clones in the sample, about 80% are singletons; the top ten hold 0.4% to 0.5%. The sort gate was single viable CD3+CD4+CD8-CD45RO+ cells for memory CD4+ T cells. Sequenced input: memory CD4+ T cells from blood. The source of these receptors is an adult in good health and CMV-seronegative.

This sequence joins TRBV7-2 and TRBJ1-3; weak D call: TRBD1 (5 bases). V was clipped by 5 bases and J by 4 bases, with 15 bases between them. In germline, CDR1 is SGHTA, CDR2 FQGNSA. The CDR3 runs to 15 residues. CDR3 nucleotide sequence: TGTGCCAGCAGCCAAGTAGCAGGGAGGGGAAACACCATATATTTT. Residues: CASSQVAGRGNTIYF.

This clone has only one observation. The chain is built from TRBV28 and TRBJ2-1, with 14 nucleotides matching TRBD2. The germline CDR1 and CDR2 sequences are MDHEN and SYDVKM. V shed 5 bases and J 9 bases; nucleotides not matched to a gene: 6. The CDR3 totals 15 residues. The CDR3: CASSRLAGGLGEQFF. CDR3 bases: TGTGCCAGCAGTCGACTAGCGGGGGGGCTTGGTGAGCAGTTCTTC.

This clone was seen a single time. The CDR3 reads CASSKDGQGATEAFF. In nucleotides, the CDR3 is TGTGCCAGCAGCAAAGACGGACAGGGGGCCACTGAAGCTTTCTTT. The J gene is TRBJ1-1, the V gene TRBV11-3, with 11 bases lining up with TRBD1. Trimming removed 5 bases from V and 4 bases from J; junction bases left unmatched: 6. CDR1 SGHNT and CDR2 YENEEA come from the germline V gene. This CDR3 is 15 amino acids long.

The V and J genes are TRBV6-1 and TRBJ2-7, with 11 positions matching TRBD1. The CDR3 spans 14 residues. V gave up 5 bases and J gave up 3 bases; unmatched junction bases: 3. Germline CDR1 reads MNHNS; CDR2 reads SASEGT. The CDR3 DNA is TGTGCCAGCAGTAGCGGGACAGGGGGCTACGAGCAGTACTTC. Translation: CASSSGTGGYEQYF.

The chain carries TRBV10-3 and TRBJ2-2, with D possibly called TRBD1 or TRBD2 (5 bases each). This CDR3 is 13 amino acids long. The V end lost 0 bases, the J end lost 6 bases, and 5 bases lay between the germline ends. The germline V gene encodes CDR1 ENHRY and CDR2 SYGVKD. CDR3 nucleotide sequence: TGTGCCATCAGTGAGTCGGGGGCCGGGGAGCTGTTTTTT. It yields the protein CAISESGAGELFF.